The present T cell receptor (beta chain) was sequenced within a study of T cells after yellow fever vaccination. The overall study: With SMART-Seq v4 Ultra Low Input, the fractions containing low cell numbers were prepared.

The CDR3 has 15 amino acids. Deletions cut 4 bases from V and 2 bases from J, with 13 bases between. Germline CDR1 and CDR2: SGHKS and YYEKEE (reference sequence). TCRdb recomputed calls from the 5' RACE reads with MiXCR, one row per CDR3 protein. In the table there are 200,000 to 300,000 distinct CDR3 sequences, approximately 13% of which are singletons. The V and J genes are TRBV5-5 and TRBJ2-1; weak D call: TRBD2 (5 bases). This TCR was recovered from a man between 25 and 39 years old who received the YFV17D yellow fever vaccine. The source was CD4+ T cells sorted from PBMCs, collected 45 days after the yellow fever booster vaccination. The CDR3 bases are TGTGCCAGCAGCGATCCCACTAGAGCCTACAATGAGCAGTTCTTC. Translated, it gives CASSDPTRAYNEQFF.